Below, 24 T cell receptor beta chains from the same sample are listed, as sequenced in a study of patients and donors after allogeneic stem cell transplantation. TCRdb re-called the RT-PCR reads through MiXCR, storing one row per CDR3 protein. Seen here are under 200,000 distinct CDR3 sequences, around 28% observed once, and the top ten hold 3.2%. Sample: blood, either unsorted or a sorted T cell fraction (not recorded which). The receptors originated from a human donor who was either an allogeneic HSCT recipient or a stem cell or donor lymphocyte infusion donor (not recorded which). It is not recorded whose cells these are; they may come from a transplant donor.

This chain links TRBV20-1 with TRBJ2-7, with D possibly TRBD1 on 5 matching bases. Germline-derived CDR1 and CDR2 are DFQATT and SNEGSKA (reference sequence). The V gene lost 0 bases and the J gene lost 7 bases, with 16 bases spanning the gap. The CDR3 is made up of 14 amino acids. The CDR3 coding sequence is TGCAGTGCTAGAGATGGGGCGGCCCGTGGGGAGCAGTACTTC. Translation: CSARDGAARGEQYF.

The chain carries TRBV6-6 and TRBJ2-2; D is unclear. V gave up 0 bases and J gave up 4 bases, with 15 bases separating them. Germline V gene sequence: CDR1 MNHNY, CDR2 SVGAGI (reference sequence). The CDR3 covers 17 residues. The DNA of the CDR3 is TGTGCCAGCAGTTACTCATTTGGCGGAGAGGCCACCGGGGAGCTGTTTTTT. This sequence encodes CASSYSFGGEATGELFF.

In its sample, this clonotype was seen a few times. In nucleotides, the CDR3 is TGTGCCAGCACCACAGGACAGGGGAACTATGGCTACACCTTC. Protein: CASTTGQGNYGYTF. The chain employs TRBV12-3 or TRBV12-4 and TRBJ1-2, with 9 bases fitting TRBD1. The CDR3 sequence is 14 residues long. With 7 bases clipped from V and 2 bases from J, the junction kept 5 bases outside the gene matches.

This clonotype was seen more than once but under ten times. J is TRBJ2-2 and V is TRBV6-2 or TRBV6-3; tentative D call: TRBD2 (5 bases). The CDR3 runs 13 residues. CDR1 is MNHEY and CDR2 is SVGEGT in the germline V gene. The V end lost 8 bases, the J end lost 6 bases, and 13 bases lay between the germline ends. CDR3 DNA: TGTGCCAGCGCCAATACTAGTCCCGGGGAGCTGTTTTTT. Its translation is CASANTSPGELFF.

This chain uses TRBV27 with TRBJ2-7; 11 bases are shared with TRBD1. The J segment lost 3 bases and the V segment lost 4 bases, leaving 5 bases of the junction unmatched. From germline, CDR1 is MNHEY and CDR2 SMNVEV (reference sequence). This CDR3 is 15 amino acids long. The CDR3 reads CASSYTGTGGYEQYF. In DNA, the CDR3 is TGTGCCAGCAGTTATACCGGGACAGGGGGCTACGAGCAGTACTTC.

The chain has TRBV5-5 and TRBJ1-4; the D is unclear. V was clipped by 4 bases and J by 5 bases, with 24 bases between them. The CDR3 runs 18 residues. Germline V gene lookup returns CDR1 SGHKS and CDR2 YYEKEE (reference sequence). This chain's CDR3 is CASSARENLRISNEKLFF. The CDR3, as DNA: TGTGCCAGCAGCGCCCGGGAGAATCTTCGGATTTCGAATGAAAAACTGTTTTTT.

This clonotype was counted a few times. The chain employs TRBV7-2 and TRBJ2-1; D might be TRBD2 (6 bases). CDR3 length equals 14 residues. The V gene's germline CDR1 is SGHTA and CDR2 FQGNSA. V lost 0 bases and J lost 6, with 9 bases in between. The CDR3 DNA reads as TGTGCCAGCAGCTTAGCGGCGGGACTCAATGAGCAGTTCTTC. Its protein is CASSLAAGLNEQFF.

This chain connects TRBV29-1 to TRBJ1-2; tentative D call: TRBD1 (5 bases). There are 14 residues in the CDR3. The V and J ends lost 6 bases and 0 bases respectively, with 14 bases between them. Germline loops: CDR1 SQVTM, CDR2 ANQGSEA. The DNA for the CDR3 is TGCAGCGTGGCCGAGCGGGGACCTAACTATGGCTACACCTTC. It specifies CSVAERGPNYGYTF.

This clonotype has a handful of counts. CDR3 sequence: CASSFLFSGAGTEAFF. In DNA form, the CDR3 reads TGTGCCAGCAGCTTTTTATTTTCGGGGGCCGGCACTGAAGCTTTCTTT. The chain recombines TRBV11-2 with TRBJ1-1; possibly TRBD1 for D (6 bases). Deletions cut 3 bases from V and 4 bases from J, with 18 bases between. Germline CDR1 and CDR2: SGHAT and FQNNGV. The CDR3 totals 16 residues. The full variable domain, rest sourced from reference TRBV11-2 and TRBJ1-1, is EAGVAQSPRYKIIEKRQSVAFWCNPISGHATLYWYQQILGQGPKLLIQFQNNGVVDDSQLPKDRFSAERLKGVDSTLKIQPAKLEDSAVYLCASSFLFSGAGTEAFFGQGTRLTVV.

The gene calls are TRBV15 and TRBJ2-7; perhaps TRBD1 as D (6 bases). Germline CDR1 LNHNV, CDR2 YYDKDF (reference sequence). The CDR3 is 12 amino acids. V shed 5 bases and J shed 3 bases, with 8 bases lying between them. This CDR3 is CATSLQGYEQYF. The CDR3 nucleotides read TGTGCCACCAGCCTACAGGGCTACGAGCAGTACTTC.

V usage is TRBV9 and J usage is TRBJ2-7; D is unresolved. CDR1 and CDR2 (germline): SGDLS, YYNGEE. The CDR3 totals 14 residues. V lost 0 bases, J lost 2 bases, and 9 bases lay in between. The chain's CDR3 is CASSVGSSAYEQYF. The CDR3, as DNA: TGTGCCAGCAGCGTAGGTAGCTCAGCCTACGAGCAGTACTTC.

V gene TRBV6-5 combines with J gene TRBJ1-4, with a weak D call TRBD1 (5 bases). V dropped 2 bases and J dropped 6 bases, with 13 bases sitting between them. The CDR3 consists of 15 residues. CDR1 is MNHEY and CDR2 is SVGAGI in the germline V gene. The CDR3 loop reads CASSYAIRGDEKLFF. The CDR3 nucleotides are TGTGCCAGCAGTTACGCGATACGGGGGGATGAAAAACTGTTTTTT.

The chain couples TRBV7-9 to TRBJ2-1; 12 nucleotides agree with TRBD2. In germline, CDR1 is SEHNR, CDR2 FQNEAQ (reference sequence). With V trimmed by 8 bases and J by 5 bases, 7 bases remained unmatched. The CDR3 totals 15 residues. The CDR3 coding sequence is TGTGCCAGCCCCTTGGGACTAGCGGGCCACAATGAGCAGTTCTTC. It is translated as CASPLGLAGHNEQFF.

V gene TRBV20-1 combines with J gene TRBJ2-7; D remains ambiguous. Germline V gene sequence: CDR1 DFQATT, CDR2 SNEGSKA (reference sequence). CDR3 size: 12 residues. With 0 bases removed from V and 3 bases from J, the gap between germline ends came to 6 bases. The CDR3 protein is CSAREGNYEQYF. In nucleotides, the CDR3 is TGCAGTGCTAGAGAGGGGAACTACGAGCAGTACTTC.

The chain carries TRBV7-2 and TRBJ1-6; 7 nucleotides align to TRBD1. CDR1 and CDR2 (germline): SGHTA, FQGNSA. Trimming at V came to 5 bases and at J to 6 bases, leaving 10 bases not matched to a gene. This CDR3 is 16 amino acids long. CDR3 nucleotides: TGTGCCAGCAGCCCTCGGCTCGGACAGGTTAATTCACCCCTCCACTTT. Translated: CASSPRLGQVNSPLHF. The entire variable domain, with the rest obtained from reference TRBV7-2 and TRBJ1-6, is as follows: GAGVSQSPSNKVTEKGKDVELRCDPISGHTALYWYRQSLGQGLEFLIYFQGNSAPDKSGLPSDRFSAERTGGSVSTLTIQRTQQEDSAVYLCASSPRLGQVNSPLHFGNGTRLTVT.

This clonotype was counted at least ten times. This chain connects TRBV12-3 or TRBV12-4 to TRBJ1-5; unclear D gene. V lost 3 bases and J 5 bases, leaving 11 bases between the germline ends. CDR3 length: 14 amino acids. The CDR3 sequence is CASSFGGRDQPQHF. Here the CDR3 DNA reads TGTGCCAGCAGTTTCGGAGGGCGGGATCAGCCCCAGCATTTT.

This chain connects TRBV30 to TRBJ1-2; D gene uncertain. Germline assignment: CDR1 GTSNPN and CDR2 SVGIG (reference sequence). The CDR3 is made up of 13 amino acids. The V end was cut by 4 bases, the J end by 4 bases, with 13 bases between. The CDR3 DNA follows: TGTGCCTGGACAGAAGGTTGGGGCTATGGCTACACCTTC. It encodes CAWTEGWGYGYTF.

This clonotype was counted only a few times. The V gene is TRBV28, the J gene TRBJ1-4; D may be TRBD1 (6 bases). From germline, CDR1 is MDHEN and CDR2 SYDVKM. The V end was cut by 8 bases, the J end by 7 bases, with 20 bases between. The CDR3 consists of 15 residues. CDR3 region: CASRDYREGREKLFF. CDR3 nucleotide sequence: TGTGCCAGCCGGGACTACAGGGAGGGTCGTGAAAAACTGTTTTTT.

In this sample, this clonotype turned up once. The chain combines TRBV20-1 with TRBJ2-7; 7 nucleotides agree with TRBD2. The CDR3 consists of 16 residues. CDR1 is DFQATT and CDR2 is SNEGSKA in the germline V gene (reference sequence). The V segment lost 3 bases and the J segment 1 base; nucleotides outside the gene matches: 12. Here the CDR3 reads CSASGSGGSKSYEQYF. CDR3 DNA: TGCAGTGCTAGCGGTTCCGGCGGGAGTAAATCCTACGAGCAGTACTTC.

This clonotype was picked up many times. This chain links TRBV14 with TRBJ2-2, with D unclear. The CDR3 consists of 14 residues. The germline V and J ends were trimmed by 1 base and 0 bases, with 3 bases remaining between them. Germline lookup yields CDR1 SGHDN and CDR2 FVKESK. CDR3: CASSQVANTGELFF. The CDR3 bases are TGTGCCAGCAGCCAAGTGGCGAACACCGGGGAGCTGTTTTTT.

CDR3 coding DNA: TGTGCCAGCAGTTCCGACCGTCAAGAGACCCAGTACTTC. It specifies CASSSDRQETQYF. The rearrangement joins TRBV28 to TRBJ2-5; no clear D gene. V shed 4 bases and J shed 2 bases, with 8 bases lying between them. Germline loops: CDR1 MDHEN, CDR2 SYDVKM. The length of the CDR3 is 13 residues.

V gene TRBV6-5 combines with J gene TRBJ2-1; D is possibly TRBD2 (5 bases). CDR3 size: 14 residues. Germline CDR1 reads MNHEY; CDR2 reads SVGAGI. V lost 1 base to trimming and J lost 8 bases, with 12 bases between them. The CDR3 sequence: CASSYWGYGDEQFF. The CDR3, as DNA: TGTGCCAGCAGTTACTGGGGTTACGGGGATGAGCAGTTCTTC.

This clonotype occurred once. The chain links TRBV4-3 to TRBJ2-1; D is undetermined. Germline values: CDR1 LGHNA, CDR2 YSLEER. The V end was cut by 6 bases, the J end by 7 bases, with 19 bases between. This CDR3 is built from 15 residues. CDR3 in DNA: TGCGCCAGCAGACCTAAATCAGCAGGTGAAAATGAGCAGTTCTTC. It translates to CASRPKSAGENEQFF.

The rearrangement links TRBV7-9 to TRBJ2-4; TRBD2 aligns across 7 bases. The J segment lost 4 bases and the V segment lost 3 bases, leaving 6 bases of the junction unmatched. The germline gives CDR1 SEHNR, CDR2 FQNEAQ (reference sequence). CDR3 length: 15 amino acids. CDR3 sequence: CASSFTRGEKNIQYF. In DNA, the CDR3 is TGTGCCAGCAGCTTTACCCGGGGGGAAAAAAACATTCAGTACTTC. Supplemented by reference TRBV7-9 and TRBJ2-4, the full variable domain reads DTGVSQNPRHKITKRGQNVTFRCDPISEHNRLYWYRQTLGQGPEFLTYFQNEAQLEKSRLLSDRFSAERPKGSFSTLEIQRTEQGDSAMYLCASSFTRGEKNIQYFGAGTRLSVL.